Presented here are 21 T cell receptor beta chains from one specimen sequenced in a study of human T cells and chemical hapten exposure. Specified time point: pre-sensitization, week 0. The sample's treatment: therapeutic diphenylcyclopropenone sensitization with weekly scalp DPC. MiXCR was run by TCRdb on the RACE reads, yielding one entry per CDR3 protein. The sample consists of under 300,000 distinct CDR3 sequences, roughly 8.9% of them appearing once. This specimen was whole blood, taken in connection with sensitization to the hapten diphenylcyclopropenone (DPC). The receptors derive from a woman in her 40s with alopecia areata. Some clones in this sample may be carry-over from other donors' samples.

The chain employs TRBV20-1 and TRBJ2-3; 12 bases match TRBD2. CDR1 DFQATT and CDR2 SNEGSKA come from the germline V gene (reference sequence). Trimming at V came to 4 bases and at J to 2 bases, leaving 4 bases not matched to a gene. There are 15 residues in the CDR3. The CDR3 bases are TGCAGTGCTATTCTAGCGGGAGGGCCCACAGATACGCAGTATTTT. This codes for CSAILAGGPTDTQYF.

This clonotype was seen at least ten times. V usage is TRBV5-1 and J usage is TRBJ2-7; 8 nucleotides line up with TRBD2. This CDR3 comprises 11 residues. Germline V gene sequence: CDR1 SGHRS, CDR2 YFSETQ. The J segment lost 7 bases and the V segment lost 8 bases, leaving 5 bases of the junction unmatched. The CDR3 nucleotides read TGCGCCAGTAGCGGGATCGGGGAGCAGTACTTC. It encodes CASSGIGEQYF.

The V and J genes are TRBV4-2 and TRBJ2-1; D is unresolved. The CDR3 runs 16 residues. CDR1 LGHNA and CDR2 YNFKEQ come from the germline V gene. V lost 0 bases and J lost 1, with 10 bases in between. CDR3 in DNA: TGTGCCAGCAGCCAAGATACCGCATTGTCCTACAATGAGCAGTTCTTC. It is translated as CASSQDTALSYNEQFF.

Only a few counts were recorded for this clonotype. This sequence joins TRBV20-1 and TRBJ2-7; D is ambiguous. V lost 6 bases and J lost 0, with 15 bases in between. In germline, CDR1 is DFQATT, CDR2 SNEGSKA (reference sequence). The CDR3 is made up of 14 amino acids. The CDR3 protein is CSAPDSHYSYEQYF. DNA of the CDR3: TGCAGTGCCCCCGACTCGCACTACTCCTACGAGCAGTACTTC.

The table lists this clonotype with many counts. The rearrangement uses TRBV12-3 or TRBV12-4 and TRBJ2-1; TRBD2 agrees at 7 bases. V gave up 7 bases and J gave up 9 bases; unmatched junction bases: 12. The CDR3 sequence is 14 residues long. CDR3 bases: TGTGCCAGCACCCCAGGGTCAACGGGAGGTGAGCAGTTCTTC. The encoded protein is CASTPGSTGGEQFF.

The CDR3 region is CASSPLDKQPQHF. The CDR3 DNA reads TGTGCCAGCTCACCTTTGGACAAGCAGCCCCAGCATTTT. This chain links TRBV18 with TRBJ1-5, with D perhaps TRBD1 (5 bases). The CDR3 runs 13 residues. Germline CDR1 and CDR2: KGHSH and LQKENI. The V gene lost 3 bases and the J gene lost 7 bases, with 10 bases spanning the gap.

This clonotype was counted between two and nine times. The gene calls are TRBV20-1 and TRBJ1-1; D is perhaps TRBD1 (5 bases). CDR1 is DFQATT, CDR2 SNEGSKA, per germline (reference sequence). CDR3 size: 13 residues. Trimming pared 5 bases from V and 2 bases from J, leaving 12 bases between. CDR3 amino acids: CSAPGSPNTEAFF. The CDR3 nucleotides are TGCAGTGCTCCAGGGTCCCCAAACACTGAAGCTTTCTTT.

This clonotype came up a few times. The chain links TRBV20-1 to TRBJ1-5; tentative D call: TRBD1 (5 bases). The CDR3 is 14 amino acids. The germline V and J ends were trimmed by 6 bases and 0 bases, with 12 bases remaining between them. The germline V gene encodes CDR1 DFQATT and CDR2 SNEGSKA (reference sequence). The CDR3 sequence is CSATSGPSNQPQHF. The CDR3 region has the DNA TGCAGTGCCACATCAGGGCCTAGCAATCAGCCCCAGCATTTT.

There are many counts of this clonotype. The chain links TRBV29-1 to TRBJ2-7; tentatively, D is TRBD1 (6 bases). Germline CDR1 SQVTM, CDR2 ANQGSEA. CDR3 size: 13 residues. The V end lost 0 bases, the J end lost 6 bases, and 12 bases lay between the germline ends. The CDR3: CSVEELGGTEQYF. DNA for the CDR3: TGCAGCGTTGAAGAGTTAGGGGGAACCGAGCAGTACTTC.

This clonotype was found many times. CDR3 DNA sequence: TGTGCCAGCAGGGCCCCCGGGCCTTATCGGCCCCAGCATTTT. Protein: CASRAPGPYRPQHF. The rearrangement uses TRBV2 and TRBJ1-5; D is undetermined. Trimming stripped 6 bases from V and 9 bases from J, with 18 bases between. The CDR3 is 14 residues long. Looked up from germline, CDR1 is SNHLY and CDR2 is FYNNEI.

This clonotype occurred many times. J is TRBJ2-2 and V is TRBV29-1; D might be TRBD2 (6 bases). The CDR3 is 15 residues long. Deletions cut 7 bases from V and 7 bases from J, with 22 bases between. The germline gives CDR1 SQVTM, CDR2 ANQGSEA. CDR3 region: CSASRAGRPVGELFF. Here the CDR3 DNA reads TGCAGCGCGAGCCGGGCCGGGAGACCGGTCGGGGAGCTGTTTTTT.

This clonotype showed up just a few times. The chain has TRBV27 and TRBJ2-7, with 8 positions matching TRBD2. This CDR3 has 19 amino acids. CDR1 and CDR2 from the germline V gene are MNHEY and SMNVEV (reference sequence). V lost 0 bases to trimming and J lost 3 bases; unmatched junction nucleotides: 16. CDR3 protein: CASSLSFSRASGPYYEQYF. CDR3 in DNA: TGTGCCAGCAGTTTATCCTTTTCGCGGGCTAGCGGGCCATACTACGAGCAGTACTTC.

The V and J genes are TRBV6-5 and TRBJ1-5; TRBD1 agrees at 9 bases. The CDR3 has 15 amino acids. Germline V gives CDR1 MNHEY, CDR2 SVGAGI. With V trimmed by 6 bases and J by 4 bases, 7 bases remained unmatched. The CDR3 sequence is CASRRQGGVNQPQHF. The CDR3 coding sequence is TGTGCCAGCAGACGACAGGGGGGAGTGAATCAGCCCCAGCATTTT.

The chain combines TRBV6-1 with TRBJ1-1; D ambiguous. Trimming pared 4 bases from V and 4 bases from J, leaving 7 bases between. The CDR3 consists of 12 residues. Germline V gene data show CDR1 as MNHNS and CDR2 as SASEGT. Here the CDR3 DNA reads TGTGCCAGCAGTGGGGTGATCACTGAAGCTTTCTTT. Its translation is CASSGVITEAFF.

The V call is TRBV7-9, the J call TRBJ1-1; no reliable D call. The CDR3 sequence is 13 residues long. Germline V gene lookup returns CDR1 SEHNR and CDR2 FQNEAQ (reference sequence). With 5 bases removed from V and 3 bases from J, the gap between germline ends came to 10 bases. CDR3 DNA: TGTGCCAGCAGCGAACTGCCCCACACTGAAGCTTTCTTT. Translation gives CASSELPHTEAFF.

This clonotype was detected many times. V usage is TRBV15 and J usage is TRBJ2-7; possible D gene TRBD2, 5 bases. Germline-derived CDR1 and CDR2 are LNHNV and YYDKDF (reference sequence). Trimming removed 3 bases at V and 1 base at J, with 10 bases between. CDR3 length equals 14 residues. CDR3 sequence reads: CATSSGVGSYEQYF. The CDR3 nucleotides are TGTGCCACCAGCAGCGGGGTCGGGTCCTACGAGCAGTACTTC.

Only a few counts were recorded for this clonotype. J is TRBJ2-3 and V is TRBV6-5; 12 nucleotides align to TRBD2. V was clipped by 0 bases and J by 2 bases; unmatched bases: 3. This CDR3 is built from 17 residues. Germline loops: CDR1 MNHEY, CDR2 SVGAGI. Here the CDR3 DNA reads TGTGCCAGCAGTTACTCCGGACTAGCGGGAACCACAGATACGCAGTATTTT. Residues: CASSYSGLAGTTDTQYF.

This clonotype was seen repeatedly, ten times or more. The V gene is TRBV7-6, the J gene TRBJ2-5; D could derive from TRBD1 or TRBD2 (5 bases each). Germline lookup yields CDR1 SGHVS and CDR2 FNYEAQ. The CDR3 is 13 amino acids. Trimming shortened V by 5 bases and J by 4 bases, and 11 bases separated the two germline ends. As DNA, the CDR3 is TGTGCCAGCAGCCGAGGGGTCGGAGAGACCCAGTACTTC. Residues: CASSRGVGETQYF.

V is TRBV7-6 and J is TRBJ2-2; no firm D call. The CDR3 sequence is 13 residues long. Germline-derived CDR1 and CDR2 are SGHVS and FNYEAQ. The germline V and J ends were trimmed by 2 bases and 7 bases, with 8 bases remaining between them. In DNA form, the CDR3 reads TGTGCCAGCAGCTTAATGGGTAACGGGGAGCTGTTTTTT. Protein: CASSLMGNGELFF.

The V call is TRBV13, the J call TRBJ2-7, with TRBD2 matching 9 bases. Germline CDR1 PRHDT, CDR2 FYEKMQ (reference sequence). The CDR3 contains 18 residues. V was clipped by 4 bases and J by 3 bases; unmatched bases: 16. The CDR3, as DNA: TGTGCCAGCAGCTCCCGCCAGTTGAGCGGGAGGATGGTCTACGAGCAGTACTTC. Residues: CASSSRQLSGRMVYEQYF.

The J gene is TRBJ2-7, the V gene TRBV19; 9 bases align to TRBD2. V shed 3 bases and J 2 bases; nucleotides not matched to a gene: 5. Per the germline V gene, CDR1 is LNHDA and CDR2 is SQIVND (reference sequence). This CDR3 is built from 15 residues. The CDR3 protein is CASSIGLAGTYEQYF. The CDR3 nucleotides are TGTGCCAGTAGTATTGGCCTAGCGGGAACCTACGAGCAGTACTTC.